This TCR beta chain was identified during a study of T cells in narcolepsy (dated by TCRdb to between 2018 and 2020). About the full investigation: Patients with narcolepsy type 1 or type 2 (NT1, NT2) and healthy control donors were enrolled in the study. Autoreactive T cells targeting hypocretin neuron self-antigens (hypocretin, TRIB2) were sought in narcolepsy patients, and TCR Vbeta sequencing was used to track clonotypes in blood and CSF. The paper as a whole reports these results and caveats: Plots that compared CSF and blood CD4+ T cell clonotypes from the same patient highlighted HCRT-specific and TRIB2-specific autoreactive clonotypes. Certain blood memory CD4+ repertoires from patients and controls had no sequences that matched autoreactive T cell clones. Autoreactive clonotypes were reported to be detected serially in the blood of the same patients and of different patients, but not in the blood of healthy controls. Numbers of sequenced blood memory CD4+ clonotypes were comparable, averaging around 42,000 in patients and about 33,000 in controls.

Notes on this clone: Which antigen it targets is not known. Base qualities are not recorded, but no much larger clone differs from it by a single base.

The method was the immunoSEQ multiplex PCR assay. This is the immuneACCESS table as TCRdb keeps it, with only in-frame sequences that have V and J called. A part of the clones is gone; compared with another copy, unresolved V genes explain less than half, and the rest is unexplained. This sample lists fewer than 40,000 clones; approximately 77% were detected once. The ten largest clonotypes hold 2% to 2.5% of the sample. For TCR Vbeta sequencing, memory CD4+ T cells were sorted ex vivo from the peripheral blood of both healthy controls and narcolepsy patients. From its cysteine to its phenylalanine, the CDR3 spans 16 amino acids. The sequence is cut down to CDR3 DNA, 48 bases in frame from base 1. Here V drops 1 base and J drops 4 bases, and the junction holds 5 bases not matched to any gene. Per the germline V gene, SGHVS is the CDR1 and FQNEAQ is the CDR2.

The sequence links TRBV7-8 to TRBJ2-7; TRBD2 fits 12 bases in the junction. Sequenced material: memory (CD45RA-) CD4+ T cells from blood. The cell subset or site tag for this specimen amounts to: memory T cells sorted ex vivo from peripheral blood. The sequence was collected from a human donor in good health. The DNA sequence is TGTGCCAGCAGCTTAGGACTAGCGGGGGCCGGGTACGAGCAGTACTTC. It specifies CASSLGLAGAGYEQYF.